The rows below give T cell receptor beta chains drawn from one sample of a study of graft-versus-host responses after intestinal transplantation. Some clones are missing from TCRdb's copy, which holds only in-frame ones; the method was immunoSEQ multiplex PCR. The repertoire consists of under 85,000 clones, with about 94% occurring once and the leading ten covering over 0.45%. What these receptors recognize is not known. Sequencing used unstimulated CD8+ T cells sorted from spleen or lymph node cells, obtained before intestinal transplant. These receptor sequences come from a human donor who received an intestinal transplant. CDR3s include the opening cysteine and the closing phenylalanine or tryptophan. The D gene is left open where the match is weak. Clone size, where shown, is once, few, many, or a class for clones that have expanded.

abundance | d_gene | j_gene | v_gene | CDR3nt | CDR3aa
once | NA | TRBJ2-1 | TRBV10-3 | TGTGCCATCAGTGAGTCTCGGCGGGCGACCCGGGGGTTCTTC | CAISESRRATRGFF
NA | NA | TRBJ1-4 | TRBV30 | TGTGCCTGGAGGGCAGGTGAAAAACTGTTTTTT | CAWRAGEKLFF
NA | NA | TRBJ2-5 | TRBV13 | TGTGCCAGCAGCCTACTCCCGGCAACAGAACTCGAAGAGACCCAGTACTTC | CASSLLPATELEETQYF
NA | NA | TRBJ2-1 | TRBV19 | TGTGCCAGTAGTATAGATCTGGAGCGTTGGTACAATGAGCAGTTCTTC | CASSIDLERWYNEQFF
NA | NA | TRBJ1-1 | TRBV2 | TGTGCCAGCAGTTGGTCGAGTGAAGCTTTCTTT | CASSWSSEAFF
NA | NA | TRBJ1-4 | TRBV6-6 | TGTGCCAGCAGCCCGGGACACGAGATGGAAAAACTGTTTTTT | CASSPGHEMEKLFF
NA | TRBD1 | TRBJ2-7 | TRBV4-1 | TGCGCCAGCAGCCAATTCGCCAGGGGGCAGGACGAGCAGTACTTC | CASSQFARGQDEQYF
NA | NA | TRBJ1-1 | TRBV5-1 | TGCGCCAGCAGCTTGGCACAGGACATGAACACTGAAGCTTTCTTT | CASSLAQDMNTEAFF
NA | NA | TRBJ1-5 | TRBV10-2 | TGCGCCAGCACCACCGGGGGGGAACAGCCCCAGCATTTT | CASTTGGEQPQHF
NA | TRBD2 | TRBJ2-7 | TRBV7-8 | TGTGCCAGCAGCTTCGAATTGGTGACTAGCGGGAGTTACGAGCAGTACTTC | CASSFELVTSGSYEQYF
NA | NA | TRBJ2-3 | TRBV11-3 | TGTGCCAGCAGCAAAGTCGAAGACAGAGATACGCAGTATTTT | CASSKVEDRDTQYF
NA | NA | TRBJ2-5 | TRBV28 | TGTGCCAGCAGTCGCCAAGAGACCCAGTACTTC | CASSRQETQYF
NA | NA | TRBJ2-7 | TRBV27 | TGTGCCAGCAGTTTATCGAGGTTGGTTCACGAGCAGTACTTC | CASSLSRLVHEQYF
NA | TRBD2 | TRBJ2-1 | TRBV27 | TGTGCCAGCAGCCCGGCTAGCGGAGAATACAATGAGCAGTTCTTC | CASSPASGEYNEQFF
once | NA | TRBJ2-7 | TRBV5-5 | TGTGCCAGCAGCTTAAGTGGTGGCAGAGGGCTAACATTGGCCTACGAGCAGTACTTC | CASSLSGGRGLTLAYEQYF
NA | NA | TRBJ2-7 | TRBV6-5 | TGTGCCAGCAGACCTAGGGAGGCTGCCTACGAGCAGTACTTC | CASRPREAAYEQYF
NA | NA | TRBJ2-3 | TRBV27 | TGTGCCACCAGCACGCTTAGCGGTTCTACAGATACGCAGTATTTT | CATSTLSGSTDTQYF
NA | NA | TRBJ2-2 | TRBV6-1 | TGTGCCAGCGCTGTTAGCGGGAACACCGGGGAGCTGTTTTTT | CASAVSGNTGELFF
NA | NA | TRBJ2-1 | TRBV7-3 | TGTGCCAGCAGCTTAACGGCGAGCTCCTACAATGAGCAGTTCTTC | CASSLTASSYNEQFF
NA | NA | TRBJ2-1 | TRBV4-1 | TGCGCCAGCAGCCAAGATCTCCCTTCGACAGGTATCATTGAGCAGTTCTTC | CASSQDLPSTGIIEQFF
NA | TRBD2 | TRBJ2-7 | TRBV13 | TGTGCCAGCAGCTTAGAAGCGGGAACCCAGTACGAGCAGTACTTC | CASSLEAGTQYEQYF
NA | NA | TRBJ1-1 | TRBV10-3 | TGTGCCATCAGTGAGGGACAGATGGGCTACTTTTATCGGTCTACTTTACTCTTT | CAISEGQMGYFYRSTLLF
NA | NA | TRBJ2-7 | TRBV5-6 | TGTGCCAGCAGCTTGGGGGGGACGGCCTACGAGCAGTACTTC | CASSLGGTAYEQYF
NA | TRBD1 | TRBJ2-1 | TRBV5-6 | TGTGCCAGCAGCTACGACAGGGGGCTTGAGCAGTTCTTC | CASSYDRGLEQFF
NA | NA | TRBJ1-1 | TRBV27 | TGTGCCAGCAGTTTAAGCAAGGGGATGTTTTCTGAAGCTTTCTTT | CASSLSKGMFSEAFF
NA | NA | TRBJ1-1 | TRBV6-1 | TGTGCCAGCAATCAGGGTCTAAGCGCTGAAGCTTTCTTT | CASNQGLSAEAFF
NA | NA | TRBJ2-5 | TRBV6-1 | TGTGCCAGCAGTGAATTTCAGGGAGAGACCCAGTACTTC | CASSEFQGETQYF
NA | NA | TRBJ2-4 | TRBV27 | TGTGCCAGCAGTTTTGATGACTCCAACATTCAGTACTTC | CASSFDDSNIQYF
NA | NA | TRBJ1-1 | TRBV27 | TGTGCCAGCAGTTTCTCGTCAAACACTGAAGCTTTCTTT | CASSFSSNTEAFF
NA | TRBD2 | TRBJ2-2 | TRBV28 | TGTGCCAGCAGTTTACCGGGAGGGAACACCGGGGAGCTGTTTTTT | CASSLPGGNTGELFF
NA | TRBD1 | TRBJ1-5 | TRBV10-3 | TGTGCCATCAGTGACCGAAGGACAGGGGGCGGTCAGCCCCAGCATTTT | CAISDRRTGGGQPQHF
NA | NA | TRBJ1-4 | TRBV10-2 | TGCGCCAGCAGTGAGTCAGAGCGGCTATTTGCAACTAATGAAAAACTGTTTTTT | CASSESERLFATNEKLFF
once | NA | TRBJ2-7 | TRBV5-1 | TGCGCCAGCAGCTTGCCAGGGGCCCCATCCTACGAGCAGTACTTC | CASSLPGAPSYEQYF
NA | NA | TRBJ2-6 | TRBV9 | TGTGCCAGCAGCGTAGAGGTCAGGGGTACGCATGGGGCCAACGTCCTGACTTTC | CASSVEVRGTHGANVLTF
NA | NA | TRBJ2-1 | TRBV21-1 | TGTGCCAGCAGCGATCCTAGCGGCTCCTACAATGAGCAGTTCTTC | CASSDPSGSYNEQFF
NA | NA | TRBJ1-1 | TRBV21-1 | TGTGCCAGCAGCAAAGCGGACAGGTTTAACACTGAAGCTTTCTTT | CASSKADRFNTEAFF
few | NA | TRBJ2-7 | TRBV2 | TGTGCCAGCAGTGAAACGGCGGACACCAGTAAAACCTACGAGCAGTACTTC | CASSETADTSKTYEQYF
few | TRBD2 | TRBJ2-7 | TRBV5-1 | TGCGCCAGCAGCTTGGGGGCGGGGGACTACGAGCAGTACTTC | CASSLGAGDYEQYF